This paragraph covers one TCR beta chain sequence. Its antigen is still unknown. A junction boundary mismatches the germline segment, possibly from a read error. A modified ARM-PCR protocol with multiple V-beta primers and a C-beta primer was used to build TCRB libraries from RNA via three nested multiplex PCR rounds. TCRB-specific cDNA was synthesized from approximately 0.54 ug total RNA with ProtoScript II Reverse Transcriptase and a C-beta primer. For the TCRB libraries, no unique molecular identifiers were described. In the third PCR, barcodes and adapters were added over 25 cycles with Deep VentR (exo-) polymerase, and the 250-500 bp bands were then gel purified. TCRB libraries were sequenced with 250 bp paired-end reads on an Illumina HiSeq 2500. The paper's processing steps were these. Trimmomatic was used to clean reads, FLASH to merge reads, MiGEC to assign V, D and J segments, and VDJtools to perform the analysis. Repertoire diversity was quantified with the Shannon-Wiener diversity index calculated using VDJtools. The public reads were quality trimmed at Q25 with fastp and then assembled into clones with MiXCR by TCRdb, keeping productive beta chains. Rows are combined by CDR3 protein, so each entry shows the most common genes and DNA. What appears here as the V and J calls and clone size reflects TCRdb's work, not the paper's. The sample table contains around 10,000 distinct CDR3 sequences; only one count was recorded for about 72% of them. Approximately 36% of the sample is in the top ten clones.

This specimen comes from a study of tumor-infiltrating lymphocytes in glioblastoma multiforme (dated by TCRdb to 2016 to 2017). Background on the whole study: The study tested whether intratumoral genomic heterogeneity fosters TIL diversity by jointly investigating somatic mutations, TIL diversity and immune response activity. Study-wide findings and limitations: Because T cells carry unequal numbers of TCR transcripts, RNA-based TCR sequencing may distort clone frequencies. T cells were not sorted into functional subsets, and such sorting was noted by the authors as a future improvement. Generalizability was limited because only one glioblastoma patient was included in the TCR and somatic mutation analysis.

The germline V gene (reference sequence) provides CDR1 SGHNT and CDR2 YYREEE. The CDR3 numbers 15 residues from cysteine through phenylalanine. The read is trimmed to its CDR3 DNA, 45 bases read in frame from base 1. The AllPrep DNA/RNA mini kit was used to purify genomic DNA and total RNA at the same time from each of the nine to ten tumor samples. OD 260/280 ratios above 1.9 and RNA integrity numbers above 6.5 were observed for all RNA. This sequence uses TRBV5-4 and TRBJ1-4, with the D gene not clear enough to name. Sequences were obtained from brain tumor tissue. The sequence was collected from a male donor with glioblastoma. The DNA sequence is given as TGTACCAGCAGCACTAACCGGAATGTCAATGAAAAACTGTTTTTT. Translated, it gives CTSSTNRNVNEKLFF.